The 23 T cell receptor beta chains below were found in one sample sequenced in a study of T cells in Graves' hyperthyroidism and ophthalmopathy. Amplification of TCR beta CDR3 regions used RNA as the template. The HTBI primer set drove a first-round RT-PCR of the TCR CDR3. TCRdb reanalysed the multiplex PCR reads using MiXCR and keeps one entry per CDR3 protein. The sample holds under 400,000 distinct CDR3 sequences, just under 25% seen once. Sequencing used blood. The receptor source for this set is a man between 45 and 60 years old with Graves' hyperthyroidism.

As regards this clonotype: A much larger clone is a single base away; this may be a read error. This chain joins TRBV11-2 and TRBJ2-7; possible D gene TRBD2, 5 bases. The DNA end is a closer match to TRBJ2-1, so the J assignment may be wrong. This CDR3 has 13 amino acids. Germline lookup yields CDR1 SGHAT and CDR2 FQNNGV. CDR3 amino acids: CASIGLDTYEQFF. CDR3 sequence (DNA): TGTGCCAGCATTGGACTCGACACCTACGAGCAGTTCTTC.

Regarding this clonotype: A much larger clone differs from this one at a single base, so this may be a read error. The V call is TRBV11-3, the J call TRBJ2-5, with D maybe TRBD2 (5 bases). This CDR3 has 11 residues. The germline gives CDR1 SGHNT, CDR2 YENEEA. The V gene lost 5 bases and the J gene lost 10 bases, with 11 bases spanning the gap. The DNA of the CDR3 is TGTGCCAGCAGCGTTACTAGTAGCCAGTACTTC. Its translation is CASSVTSSQYF.

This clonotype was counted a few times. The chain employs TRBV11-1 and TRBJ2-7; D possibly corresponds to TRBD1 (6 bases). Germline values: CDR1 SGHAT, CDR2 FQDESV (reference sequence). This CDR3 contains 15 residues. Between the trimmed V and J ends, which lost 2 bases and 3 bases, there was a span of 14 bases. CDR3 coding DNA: TGTGCCAGCAGCTTAAGCTCAGGGGTAGACTACGAGCAGTACTTC. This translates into CASSLSSGVDYEQYF.

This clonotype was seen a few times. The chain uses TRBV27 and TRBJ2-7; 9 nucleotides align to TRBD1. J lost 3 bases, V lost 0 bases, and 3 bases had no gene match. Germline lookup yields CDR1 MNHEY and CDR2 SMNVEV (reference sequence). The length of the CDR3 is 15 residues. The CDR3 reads CASSLSGTGIYEQYF. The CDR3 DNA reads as TGTGCCAGCAGTTTATCCGGGACAGGGATCTACGAGCAGTACTTC.

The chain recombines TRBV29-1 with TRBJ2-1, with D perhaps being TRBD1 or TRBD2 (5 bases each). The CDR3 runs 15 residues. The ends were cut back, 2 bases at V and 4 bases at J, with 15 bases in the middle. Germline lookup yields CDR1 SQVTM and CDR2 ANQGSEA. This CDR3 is CSVESPQDFYNEQFF. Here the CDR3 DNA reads TGCAGCGTTGAATCCCCACAGGACTTTTACAATGAGCAGTTCTTC.

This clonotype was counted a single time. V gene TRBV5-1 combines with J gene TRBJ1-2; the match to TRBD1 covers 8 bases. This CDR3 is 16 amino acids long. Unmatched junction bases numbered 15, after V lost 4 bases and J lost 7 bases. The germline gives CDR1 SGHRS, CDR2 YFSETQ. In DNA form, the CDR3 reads TGCGCCAGCAGCCTGTCGGGACAGGTGGATCGGGGTGGCTACACCTTC. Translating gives CASSLSGQVDRGGYTF. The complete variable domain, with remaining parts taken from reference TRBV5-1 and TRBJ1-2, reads KAGVTQTPRYLIKTRGQQVTLSCSPISGHRSVSWYQQTPGQGLQFLFEYFSETQRNKGNFPGRFSGRQFSNSRSEMNVSTLELGDSALYLCASSLSGQVDRGGYTFGSGTRLTVV.

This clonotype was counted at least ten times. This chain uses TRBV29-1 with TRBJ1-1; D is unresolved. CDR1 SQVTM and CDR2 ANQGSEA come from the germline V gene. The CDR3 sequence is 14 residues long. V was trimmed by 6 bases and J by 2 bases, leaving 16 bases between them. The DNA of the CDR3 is TGCAGCGTATCAGGTTTGTCCTCAAACACTGAAGCTTTCTTT. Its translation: CSVSGLSSNTEAFF.

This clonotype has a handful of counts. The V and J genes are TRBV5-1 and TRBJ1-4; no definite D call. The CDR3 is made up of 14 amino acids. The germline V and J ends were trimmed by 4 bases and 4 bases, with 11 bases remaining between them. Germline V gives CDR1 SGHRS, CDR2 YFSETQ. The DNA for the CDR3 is TGCGCCAGCAGCCGCGGACGGGTTAATGAAAAACTGTTTTTT. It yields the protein CASSRGRVNEKLFF.

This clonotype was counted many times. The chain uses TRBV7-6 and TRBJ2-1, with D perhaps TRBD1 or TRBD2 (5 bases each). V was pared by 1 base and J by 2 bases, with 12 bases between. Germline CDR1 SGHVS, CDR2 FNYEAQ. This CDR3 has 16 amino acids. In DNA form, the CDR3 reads TGTGCCAGCAGCTTAGGGGACGTCGGGCCCTACAATGAGCAGTTCTTC. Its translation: CASSLGDVGPYNEQFF. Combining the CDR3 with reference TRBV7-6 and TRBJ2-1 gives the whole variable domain GAGVSQSPRYKVTKRGQDVALRCDPISGHVSLYWYRQALGQGPEFLTYFNYEAQQDKSGLPNDRFSAERPEGSISTLTIQRTEQRDSAMYRCASSLGDVGPYNEQFFGPGTRLTVL.

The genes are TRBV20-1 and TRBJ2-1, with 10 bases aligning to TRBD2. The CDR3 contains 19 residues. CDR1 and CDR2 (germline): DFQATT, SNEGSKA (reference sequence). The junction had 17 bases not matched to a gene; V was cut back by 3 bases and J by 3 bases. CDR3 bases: TGCAGTGCTAGCCCCCCAGAGCGGGAGGGGCCCCGCTACTACAATGAGCAGTTCTTC. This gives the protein CSASPPEREGPRYYNEQFF.

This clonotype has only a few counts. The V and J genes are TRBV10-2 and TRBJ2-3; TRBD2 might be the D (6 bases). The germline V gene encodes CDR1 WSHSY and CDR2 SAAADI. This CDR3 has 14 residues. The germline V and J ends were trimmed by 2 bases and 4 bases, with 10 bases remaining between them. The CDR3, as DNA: TGCGCCAGCAGTGAGGACGGGAGCTCAGATACGCAGTATTTT. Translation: CASSEDGSSDTQYF.

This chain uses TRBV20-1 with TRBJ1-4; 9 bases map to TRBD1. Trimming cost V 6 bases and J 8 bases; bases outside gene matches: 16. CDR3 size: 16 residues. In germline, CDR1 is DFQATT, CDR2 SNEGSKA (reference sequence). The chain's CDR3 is CSAARTGGARGEKLFF. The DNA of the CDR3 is TGCAGTGCGGCGAGAACAGGGGGCGCTAGGGGGGAAAAACTGTTTTTT.

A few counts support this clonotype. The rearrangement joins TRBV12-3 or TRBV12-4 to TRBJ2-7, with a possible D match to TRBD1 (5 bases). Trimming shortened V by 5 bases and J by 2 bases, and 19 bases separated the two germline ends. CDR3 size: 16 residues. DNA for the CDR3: TGTGCCAGCAGTCTTTTACCTAGGACAAAAACCTACGAGCAGTACTTC. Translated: CASSLLPRTKTYEQYF.

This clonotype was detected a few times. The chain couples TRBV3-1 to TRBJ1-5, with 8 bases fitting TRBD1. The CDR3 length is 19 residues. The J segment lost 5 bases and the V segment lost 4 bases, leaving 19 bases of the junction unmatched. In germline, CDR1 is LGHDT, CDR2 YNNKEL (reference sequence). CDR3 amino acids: CASSPSPGGASVVDQPQHF. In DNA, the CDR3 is TGTGCCAGCAGCCCAAGCCCAGGGGGCGCGAGCGTTGTCGATCAGCCCCAGCATTTT.

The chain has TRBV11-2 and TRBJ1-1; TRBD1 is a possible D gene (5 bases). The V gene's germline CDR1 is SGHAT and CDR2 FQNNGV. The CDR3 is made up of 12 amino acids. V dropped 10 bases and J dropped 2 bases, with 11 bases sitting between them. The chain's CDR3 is CATGGLNTEAFF. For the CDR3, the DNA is TGTGCCACCGGGGGACTCAACACTGAAGCTTTCTTT.

The CDR3 DNA sequence: TGTGCCAGCAATCGGGCCGAACTACGGGAGCAGTACTTC. This gives the protein CASNRAELREQYF. The J gene is TRBJ2-7, the V gene TRBV7-2; D gene ambiguous. Trimming removed 7 bases at V and 7 bases at J, with 17 bases between. This CDR3 spans 13 amino acids. In germline, CDR1 is SGHTA, CDR2 FQGNSA.

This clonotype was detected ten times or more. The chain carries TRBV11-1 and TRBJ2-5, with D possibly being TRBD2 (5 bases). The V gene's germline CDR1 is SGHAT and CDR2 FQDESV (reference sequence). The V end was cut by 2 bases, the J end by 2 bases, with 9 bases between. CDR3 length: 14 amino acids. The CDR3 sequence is CASSLIGVQETQYF. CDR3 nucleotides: TGTGCCAGCAGCTTAATCGGGGTACAAGAGACCCAGTACTTC.

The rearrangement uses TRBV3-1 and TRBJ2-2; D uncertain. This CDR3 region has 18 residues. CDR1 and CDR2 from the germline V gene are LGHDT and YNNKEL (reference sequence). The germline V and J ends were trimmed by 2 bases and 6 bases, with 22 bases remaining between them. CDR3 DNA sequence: TGTGCCAGCAGCCAAAATTCCCCCCTAGAGGCCGGCGCCGGGGAGCTGTTTTTT. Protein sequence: CASSQNSPLEAGAGELFF. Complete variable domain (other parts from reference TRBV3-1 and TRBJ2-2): DTAVSQTPKYLVTQMGNDKSIKCEQNLGHDTMYWYKQDSKKFLKIMFSYNNKELIINETVPNRFSPKSPDKAHLNLHINSLELGDSAVYFCASSQNSPLEAGAGELFFGEGSRLTVL.

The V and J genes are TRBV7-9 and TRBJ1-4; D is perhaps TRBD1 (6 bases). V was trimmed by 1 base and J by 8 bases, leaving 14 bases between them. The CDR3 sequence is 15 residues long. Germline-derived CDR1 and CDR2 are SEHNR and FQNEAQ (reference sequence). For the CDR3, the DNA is TGTGCCAGCAGCTTAGGTGGCAGGGGAGGAGAAAAACTGTTTTTT. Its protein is CASSLGGRGGEKLFF.

The CDR3 sequence is CASSGTGAQPQHF. The CDR3 DNA is TGTGCCAGCAGCGGGACAGGGGCTCAGCCCCAGCATTTT. The chain joins TRBV5-8 to TRBJ1-5; 10 positions match TRBD1. The CDR3 is 13 amino acids. The germline V gene has CDR1 SGHTS and CDR2 YDEGEE. V shed 4 bases and J 6 bases; nucleotides not matched to a gene: 1.

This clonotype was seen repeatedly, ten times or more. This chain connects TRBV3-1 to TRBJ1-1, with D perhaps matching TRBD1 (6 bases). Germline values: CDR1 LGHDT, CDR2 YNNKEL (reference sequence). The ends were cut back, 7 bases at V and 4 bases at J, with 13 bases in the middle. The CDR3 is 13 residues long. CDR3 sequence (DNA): TGTGCCAGCACCGACACGGGGGCCACTGAAGCTTTCTTT. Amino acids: CASTDTGATEAFF.

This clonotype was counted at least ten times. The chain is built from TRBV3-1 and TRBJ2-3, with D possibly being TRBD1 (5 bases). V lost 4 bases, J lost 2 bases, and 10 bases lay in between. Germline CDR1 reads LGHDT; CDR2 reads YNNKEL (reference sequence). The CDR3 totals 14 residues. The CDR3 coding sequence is TGTGCCAGCAGCCGACAGTCGAACACAGATACGCAGTATTTT. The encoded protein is CASSRQSNTDTQYF.

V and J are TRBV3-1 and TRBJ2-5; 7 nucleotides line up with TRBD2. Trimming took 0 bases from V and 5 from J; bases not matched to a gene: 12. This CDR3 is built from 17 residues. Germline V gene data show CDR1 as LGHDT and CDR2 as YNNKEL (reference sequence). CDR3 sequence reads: CASSQDYAGARRETQYF. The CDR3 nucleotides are TGTGCCAGCAGCCAAGATTACGCGGGAGCGAGAAGGGAGACCCAGTACTTC.